Reported below is one T cell receptor beta chain. This sample stems from a study of T cell changes during pregnancy in multiple sclerosis. Generated by immunoSEQ multiplex PCR, the TCRdb table keeps only in-frame clones and is missing some. The table lists some 44,000 clones, roughly 90% of them singletons. The clonotype originates from a female donor with multiple sclerosis, enrolled in a pregnancy study. The specimen comprised CD4+ T cells from peripheral blood mononuclear cells, sampled before pregnancy.

CDR3 nucleotide sequence: TGTGCCAGCAGCGCCCAGGGACACCCGAACACTGAAGCTTTCTTT. This encodes CASSAQGHPNTEAFF. V gene TRBV9 combines with J gene TRBJ1-1; perhaps TRBD1 as D (6 bases). The CDR3 is 15 residues long. From germline, CDR1 is SGDLS and CDR2 YYNGEE. Trimming stripped 3 bases from V and 1 base from J, with 13 bases between.